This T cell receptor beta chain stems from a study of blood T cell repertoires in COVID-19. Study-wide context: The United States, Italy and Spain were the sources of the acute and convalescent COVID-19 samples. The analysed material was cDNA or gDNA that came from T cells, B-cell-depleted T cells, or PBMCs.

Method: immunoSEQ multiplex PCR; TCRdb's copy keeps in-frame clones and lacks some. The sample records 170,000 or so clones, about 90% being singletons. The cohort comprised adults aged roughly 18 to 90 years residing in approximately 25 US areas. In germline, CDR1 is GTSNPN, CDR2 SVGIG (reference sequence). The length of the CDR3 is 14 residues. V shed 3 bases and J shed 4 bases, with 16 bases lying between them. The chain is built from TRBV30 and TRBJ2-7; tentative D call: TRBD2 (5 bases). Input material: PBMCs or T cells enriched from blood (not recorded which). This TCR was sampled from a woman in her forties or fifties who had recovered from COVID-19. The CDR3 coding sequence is TGTGCCTGGAGCGTCGGGCTAGCAGCGTACGAGCAGTACTTC. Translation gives CAWSVGLAAYEQYF.